The present T cell receptor (beta chain) was sequenced within a study of blood T cell repertoires in COVID-19. Study information: The analysed material was cDNA or gDNA that came from T cells, B-cell-depleted T cells, or PBMCs.

The study recruited exposed participants who had met a COVID-19 case within 2 weeks before entry. V dropped 2 bases and J dropped 3; count of bases not matched to a gene: 4. The germline gives CDR1 MGHRA, CDR2 YSYEKL. This CDR3 comprises 15 residues. Original handling: Researchers report that nucleated cell counts were estimated from reference gene primer amplification. The table came from immunoSEQ multiplex PCR; TCRdb's copy has only in-frame clones and leaves some out. Clonal size and the V and J genes are those of that table, whereas D and trimming came from the DNA. In the table there are nearly 250,000 clones, approximately 90% of which are singletons.

Sequencing was done on a sample of PBMCs or T cells enriched from blood (not recorded which). This sequence was found in a man between 50 and 59 years old who had been exposed to COVID-19. The chain is built from TRBV4-1 and TRBJ1-1; 9 bases are shared with TRBD1. This CDR3 reads CASSQRQGVDTEAFF. The CDR3 bases are TGCGCCAGCAGCCAACGACAGGGGGTGGACACTGAAGCTTTCTTT.